The T cell receptor beta chain described here comes from a study of glioma-infiltrating T cells after dendritic cell vaccination (dated by TCRdb to about 2016). Turning to the overall study: The cohort included roughly 15 glioblastoma patients drawn from Phase I and II dendritic cell vaccination trials, of whom 9 were newly diagnosed and 6 had recurrent disease. Between the early 2000s and the early 2010s, patients were given autologous tumor lysate-pulsed dendritic cell vaccination. The vaccine consisted of monocyte-derived dendritic cells cultured seven days with IL-4 and GM-CSF, then pulsed overnight with autologous tumor lysate. Patients received three intradermal dendritic cell vaccine injections at biweekly intervals in the arm below the axilla. In glioblastoma patients vaccinated with dendritic cells, deep sequencing of TCR beta CDR3 regions served to measure the amount of tumor-infiltrating lymphocytes and to compare repertoires between tumor and blood. Survival after dendritic cell vaccination was correlated with TCR sequencing metrics, including TIL content and tumor-blood repertoire overlap.

The junction carries 7 bases between V and J, which are trimmed by 0 bases and 2 bases respectively. Measured from the cysteine to the phenylalanine, the CDR3 is 14 residues long. Just the 42-base CDR3 DNA is kept, in frame starting at base 1. Per the germline V gene, LGHNA is the CDR1 and YNFKEQ is the CDR2. Using the immunoSEQ assay, TCRB CDR3 regions were amplified from 1.5 to 2 micrograms of genomic DNA, or from all available DNA when less than that was on hand. The multiplex PCR relied on 60 forward primers for TCR V beta segments and 13 reverse primers for J beta segments. To estimate reads per starting template, synthetic control templates were spiked into each sample at limiting dilution. Reads of 87 bp were generated by sequencing on the Illumina HiSeq System. The authors' analysis ran thus. PCR and sequencing errors were removed by a nearest neighbor algorithm that merged closely related sequences. TCR overlap was measured as the percentage of unique tumor TCR beta sequences also present in the same patient's peripheral blood. TCRdb retrieved this table from immuneACCESS and kept in-frame rearrangements only. Not all clones are present; in checked studies, unresolved V genes account for under half, and no reason is known for the remainder. V and J calls and clone size are copied from that table; D and trimming were computed from the DNA. The sample includes roughly 90,000 clones, with 70% to 90% observed a single time. In total, the top ten clones hold 15% to 19% of the sample.

In regard to this clone: Its antigen remains unidentified. No base qualities exist here, and no much larger clone lies one base off it.

General findings and caveats noted by the study authors: The three-group TCR overlap response model was characterized as speculative, and prospective validation of the model was stated to be required. After dendritic cell vaccination, a higher estimated pretreatment TIL content predicted longer time to progression and longer overall survival. The cohort was small and heterogeneous, with few patients having full blood and tumor sets and even fewer initial-recurrent tumor pairs. TCR clonality showed no direct relationship with survival, which suggests that a diverse polyclonal response may be important.

Patients were selected on the basis of adequate residual fresh-frozen tumor tissue and more than two years of available survival data. Molecular status otherwise varied across the glioblastoma patients, but none of them carried an isocitrate dehydrogenase mutation. PBMC were collected before vaccination, two weeks after the third vaccination, and at tumor progression when it occurred. The Qiagen DNeasy Blood extraction Kit was used to extract genomic DNA. This sequence uses TRBV4-2 and TRBJ2-5, with the D gene not confidently named. The sample was blood, taken before dendritic cell vaccination. This TCR was recovered from a human donor with glioblastoma. The CDR3 here reads CASSQERFQETQYF. The DNA is TGTGCCAGCAGCCAAGAGCGGTTTCAAGAGACCCAGTACTTC.